These T cell receptor beta chains were read from a single sample in a study of Ad26.COV2.S vaccination and SARS-CoV-2 variants. Some clones are missing from TCRdb's copy, which holds only in-frame ones; the method was immunoSEQ multiplex PCR. The sample includes more than 300,000 clones, around 84% of them seen just once. Sequenced material: peripheral blood, taken in a trial of Ad26.COV2.S vaccine versus placebo. All receptors come from a person aged 18-60 years who received the Ad26.COV2.S COVID-19 vaccine or a placebo. CDR3s include the opening cysteine and the closing phenylalanine or tryptophan. A D gene is named only where the DNA matches it firmly. Only some rows state a clone size, as once, few, many or a class for expanded clones.

NA,TRBJ2-7,TRBV19,TRBD1,15,TGTGCCAGTAGGGACCGGGACAGGGCATCCTACGAGCAGTACTTC,CASRDRDRASYEQYF
NA,TRBJ2-7,TRBV25-1,TRBD2,14,TGTGCCAGCAGTAGTACTAGCGGACCCTACGAGCAGTACTTC,CASSSTSGPYEQYF
NA,TRBJ1-2,TRBV19,NA,13,TGTGCCAGTTTGCCCAGGGATGCCTATGGCTACACCTTC,CASLPRDAYGYTF
NA,TRBJ2-7,TRBV10-3,NA,14,TGTGCCATCAGTGAGTCTGCAGGAGCCTACGAGCAGTACTTC,CAISESAGAYEQYF
NA,TRBJ1-1,TRBV18,NA,14,TGTGCCAGCTCATGGGACACACAGAACACTGAAGCTTTCTTT,CASSWDTQNTEAFF
NA,TRBJ1-4,TRBV10-3,NA,12,TGTGCCATCAGTGAGTCTAGGGAAAAACTGTTTTTT,CAISESREKLFF
NA,TRBJ1-1,TRBV5-6,TRBD1,16,TGTGCCAGCAGTGGGGACAGGGGGGCCCCCCACACTGAAGCTTTCTTT,CASSGDRGAPHTEAFF
NA,TRBJ1-1,TRBV27,TRBD1,13,TGTGCCAGCCGACAGGGGGCGAAAACTGAAGCTTTCTTT,CASRQGAKTEAFF
NA,TRBJ1-6,TRBV2,NA,16,TGTGCCAGCGTTTTCTCTGGAAGCTCCTATAATTCACCCCTCCACTTT,CASVFSGSSYNSPLHF
NA,TRBJ2-3,TRBV6-2/TRBV6-3,TRBD2,16,TGTGCCAGCACCCCACACCGCGGGGGAAGCACAGATACGCAGTATTTT,CASTPHRGGSTDTQYF
NA,TRBJ1-2,TRBV3-1/TRBV3-2,TRBD1,14,TGTGCCAGCAGCCAAGGACAGGGGAACTATGGCTACACCTTC,CASSQGQGNYGYTF
NA,TRBJ2-1,TRBV7-2,TRBD2,17,TGTGCCAGCAGCCCCGTAGGAGGGACTAGCGGGGGGGCCGGGAAGATCTTC,CASSPVGGTSGGAGKIF
NA,TRBJ1-1,TRBV5-6,NA,16,TGTGCCAGCAGCTTTGGGCCCAGCGACACTAACACTGAAGCTTTCTTT,CASSFGPSDTNTEAFF
NA,TRBJ1-4,TRBV29-1,TRBD1,12,TGCAGCGTCCAGACAGGGAATGAAAAACTGTTTTTT,CSVQTGNEKLFF
NA,TRBJ2-1,TRBV29-1,NA,13,TGCAGCGTTGACCGGGACGTCTACAATGAGCAGTTCTTC,CSVDRDVYNEQFF
NA,TRBJ1-3,TRBV11-2,NA,15,TGTGCCAGCAGCAAGGGGCTGCTCTCTGGAAACACCATATATTTT,CASSKGLLSGNTIYF
NA,TRBJ2-3,TRBV4-3,NA,19,TGCGCCAGCAGCCAAGATACCCTAGAGGGGTTTATTAGCACAGATACGCAGTATTTT,CASSQDTLEGFISTDTQYF
NA,TRBJ2-7,TRBV10-3,NA,13,TGTGCCATCAGTGAGGGGTTAAGATACGAGCAGTACTTC,CAISEGLRYEQYF
NA,TRBJ1-1,TRBV3-1/TRBV3-2,TRBD1,14,TGTGCCAGCAGCCTCCGAGACAGGGCCGGTGAAGCTTTCTTT,CASSLRDRAGEAFF
NA,TRBJ2-1,TRBV9,TRBD2,16,TGTGCCAGCAGCACGACGACTAGCGGGGGGTACAATGAGCAGTTCTTC,CASSTTTSGGYNEQFF
NA,TRBJ2-7,TRBV19,NA,16,TGTGCCAGTAGTATTGGGTCGGGGCAGCACTCCTACGAGCAGTACTTC,CASSIGSGQHSYEQYF
once,TRBJ2-1,TRBV11-2,TRBD1,15,TGTGCCAGCAGCTTAGGAGGGACAGGGGGAAATGAGCAGTTCTTC,CASSLGGTGGNEQFF
NA,TRBJ1-6,TRBV4-3,NA,15,TGCGCCAGCAGCCAAGAACAGGGTCAGTATTCACCCCTCCACTTT,CASSQEQGQYSPLHF
NA,TRBJ2-1,TRBV6-1,NA,14,TGTGCCAGCAGTGAAGGACAGGTCTACAATGAGCAGTTCTTC,CASSEGQVYNEQFF